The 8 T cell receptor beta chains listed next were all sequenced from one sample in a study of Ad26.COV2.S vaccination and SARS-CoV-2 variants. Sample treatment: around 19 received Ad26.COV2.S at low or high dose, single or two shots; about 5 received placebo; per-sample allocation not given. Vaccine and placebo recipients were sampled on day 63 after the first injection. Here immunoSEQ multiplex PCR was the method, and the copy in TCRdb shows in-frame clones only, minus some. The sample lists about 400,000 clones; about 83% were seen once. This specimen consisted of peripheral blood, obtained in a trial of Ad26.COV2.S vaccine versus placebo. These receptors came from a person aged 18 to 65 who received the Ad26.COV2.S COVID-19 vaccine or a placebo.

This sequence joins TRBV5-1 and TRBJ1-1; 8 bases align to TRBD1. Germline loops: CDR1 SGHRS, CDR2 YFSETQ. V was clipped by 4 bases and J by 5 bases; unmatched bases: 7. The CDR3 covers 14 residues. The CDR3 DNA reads TGCGCCAGCAGCATCCAGGGGGCGGTGACTGAAGCTTTCTTT. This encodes CASSIQGAVTEAFF.

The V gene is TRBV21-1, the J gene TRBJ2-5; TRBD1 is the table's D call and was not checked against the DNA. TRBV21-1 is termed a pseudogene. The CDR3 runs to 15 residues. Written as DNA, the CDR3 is TGTGCCAGCAGCAGACGACAGGGGGCTTGGGAGACCCAGTACTTC. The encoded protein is CASSRRQGAWETQYF.

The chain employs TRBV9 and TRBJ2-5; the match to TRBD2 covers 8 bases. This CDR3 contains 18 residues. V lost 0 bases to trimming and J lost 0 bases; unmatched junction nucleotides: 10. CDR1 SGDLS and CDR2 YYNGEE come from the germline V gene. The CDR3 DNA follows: TGTGCCAGCAGCGTAGCCCCTTTTCGTAGCGGGGACCAAGAGACCCAGTACTTC. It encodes CASSVAPFRSGDQETQYF.

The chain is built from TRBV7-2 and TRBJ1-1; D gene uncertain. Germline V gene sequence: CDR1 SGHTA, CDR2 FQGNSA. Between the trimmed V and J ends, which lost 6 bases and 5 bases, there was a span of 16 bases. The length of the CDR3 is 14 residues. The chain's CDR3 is CASRRSWDATEAFF. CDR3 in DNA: TGTGCCAGCAGACGTTCGTGGGATGCAACTGAAGCTTTCTTT.

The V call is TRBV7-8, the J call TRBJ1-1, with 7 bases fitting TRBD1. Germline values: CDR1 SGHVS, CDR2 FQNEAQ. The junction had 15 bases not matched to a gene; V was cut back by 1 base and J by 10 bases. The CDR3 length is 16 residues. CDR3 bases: TGTGCCAGCAGCTTAGTAGGGGGCCCCGGGGGGGTTTCAGCTTTCTTT. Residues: CASSLVGGPGGVSAFF.

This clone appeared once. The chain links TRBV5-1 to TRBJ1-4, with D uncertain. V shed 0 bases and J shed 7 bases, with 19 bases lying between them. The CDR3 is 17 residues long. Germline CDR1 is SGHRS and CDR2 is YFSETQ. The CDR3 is CASSLEGVGRRGEKLFF. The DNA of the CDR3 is TGCGCCAGCAGCTTGGAAGGAGTTGGCAGGAGAGGTGAAAAACTGTTTTTT.

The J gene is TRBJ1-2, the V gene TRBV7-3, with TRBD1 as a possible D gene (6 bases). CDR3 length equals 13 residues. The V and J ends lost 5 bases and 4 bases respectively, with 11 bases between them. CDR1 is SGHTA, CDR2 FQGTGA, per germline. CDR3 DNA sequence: TGTGCCAGCAGCCCACAGGGTGGCTATGGCTACACCTTC. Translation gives CASSPQGGYGYTF. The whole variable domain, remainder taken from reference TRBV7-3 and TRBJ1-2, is GAGVSQTPSNKVTEKGKYVELRCDPISGHTALYWYRQSLGQGPEFLIYFQGTGAADDSGLPNDRFFAVRPEGSVSTLKIQRTERGDSAVYLCASSPQGGYGYTFGSGTRLTVV.

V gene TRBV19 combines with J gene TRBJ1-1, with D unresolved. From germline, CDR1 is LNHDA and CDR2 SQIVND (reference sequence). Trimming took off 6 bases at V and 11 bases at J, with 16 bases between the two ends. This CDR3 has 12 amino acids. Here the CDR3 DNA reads TGTGCCAGTAGATCCGGTGGAGGGCGGGCTTTCTTT. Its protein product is CASRSGGGRAFF. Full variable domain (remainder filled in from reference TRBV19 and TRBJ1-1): DGGITQSPKYLFRKEGQNVTLSCEQNLNHDAMYWYRQDPGQGLRLIYYSQIVNDFQKGDIAEGYSVSREKKESFPLTVTSAQKNPTAFYLCASRSGGGRAFFGQGTRLTVV.